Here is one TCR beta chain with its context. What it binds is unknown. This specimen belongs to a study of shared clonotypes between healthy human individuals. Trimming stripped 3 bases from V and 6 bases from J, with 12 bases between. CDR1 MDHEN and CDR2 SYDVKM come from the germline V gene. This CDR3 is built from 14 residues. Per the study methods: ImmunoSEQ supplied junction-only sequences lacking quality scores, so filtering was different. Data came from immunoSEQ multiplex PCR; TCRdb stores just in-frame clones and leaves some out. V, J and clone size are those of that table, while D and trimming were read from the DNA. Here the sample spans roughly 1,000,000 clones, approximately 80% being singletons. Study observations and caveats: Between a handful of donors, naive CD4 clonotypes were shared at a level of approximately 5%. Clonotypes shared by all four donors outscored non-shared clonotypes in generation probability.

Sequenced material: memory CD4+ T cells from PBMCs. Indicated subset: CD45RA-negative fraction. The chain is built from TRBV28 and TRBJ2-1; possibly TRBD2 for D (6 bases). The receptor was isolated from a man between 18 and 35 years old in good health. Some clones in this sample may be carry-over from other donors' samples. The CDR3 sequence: CASSFGGKLNEQFF. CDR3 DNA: TGTGCCAGCAGTTTCGGCGGGAAGCTCAATGAGCAGTTCTTC. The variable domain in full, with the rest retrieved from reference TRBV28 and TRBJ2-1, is DVKVTQSSRYLVKRTGEKVFLECVQDMDHENMFWYRQDPGLGLRLIYFSYDVKMKEKGDIPEGYSVSREKKERFSLILESASTNQTSMYLCASSFGGKLNEQFFGPGTRLTVL.